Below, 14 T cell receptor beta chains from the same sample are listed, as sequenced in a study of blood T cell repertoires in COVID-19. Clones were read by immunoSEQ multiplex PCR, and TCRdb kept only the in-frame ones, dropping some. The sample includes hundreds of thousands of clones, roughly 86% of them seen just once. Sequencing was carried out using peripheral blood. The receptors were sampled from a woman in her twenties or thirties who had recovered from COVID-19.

The CDR3 nucleotides read TGTGCCAGCAGTCCCACGGGGGGGCGAAGAGATACGCAGTATTTT. Its protein product is CASSPTGGRRDTQYF. V gene TRBV28 combines with J gene TRBJ2-3, with TRBD2 matching over 8 bases. From germline, CDR1 is MDHEN and CDR2 SYDVKM. The CDR3 is made up of 15 amino acids. J gave up 5 bases and V 5 bases, and 9 bases lay outside the gene matches.

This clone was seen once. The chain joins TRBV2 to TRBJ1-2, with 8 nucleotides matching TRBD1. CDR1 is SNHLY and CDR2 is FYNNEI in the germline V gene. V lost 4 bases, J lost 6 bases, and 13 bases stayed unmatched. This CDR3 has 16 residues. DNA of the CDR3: TGTGCCAGCAGTGGAAAAAACACAGGGGGGTTAGATGGCTACACCTTC. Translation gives CASSGKNTGGLDGYTF.

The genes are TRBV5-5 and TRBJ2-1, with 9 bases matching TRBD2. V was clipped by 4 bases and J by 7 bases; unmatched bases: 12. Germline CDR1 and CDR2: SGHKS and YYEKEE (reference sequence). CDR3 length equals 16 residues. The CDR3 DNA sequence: TGTGCCAGCAGCCCTGGGGGCGGGAGGGCCTGGAATGAGCAGTTCTTC. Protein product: CASSPGGGRAWNEQFF.

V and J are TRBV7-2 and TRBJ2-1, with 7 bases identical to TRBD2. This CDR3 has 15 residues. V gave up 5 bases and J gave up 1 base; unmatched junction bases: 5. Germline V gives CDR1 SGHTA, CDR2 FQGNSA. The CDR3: CASSPAGESYNEQFF. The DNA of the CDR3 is TGTGCCAGCAGCCCCGCGGGAGAATCCTACAATGAGCAGTTCTTC.

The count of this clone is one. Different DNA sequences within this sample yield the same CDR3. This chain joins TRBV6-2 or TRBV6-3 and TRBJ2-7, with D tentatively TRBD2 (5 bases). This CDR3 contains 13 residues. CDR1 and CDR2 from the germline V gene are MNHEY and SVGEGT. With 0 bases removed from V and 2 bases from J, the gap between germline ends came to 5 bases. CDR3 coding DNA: TGTGCCAGCAGTTACTCCGGGACCTACGAGCAGTACTTC. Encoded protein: CASSYSGTYEQYF.

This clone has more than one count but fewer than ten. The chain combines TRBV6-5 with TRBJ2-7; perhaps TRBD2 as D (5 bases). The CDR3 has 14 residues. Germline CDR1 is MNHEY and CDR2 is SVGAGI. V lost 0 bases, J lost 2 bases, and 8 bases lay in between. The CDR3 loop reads CASSYSGLTYEQYF. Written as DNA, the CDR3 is TGTGCCAGCAGTTACTCAGGACTCACCTACGAGCAGTACTTC.

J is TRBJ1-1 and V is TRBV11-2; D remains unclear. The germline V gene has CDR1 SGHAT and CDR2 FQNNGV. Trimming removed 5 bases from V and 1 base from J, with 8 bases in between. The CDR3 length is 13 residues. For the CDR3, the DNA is TGTGCCAGCAGCCCGACTGGGAACACTGAAGCTTTCTTT. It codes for CASSPTGNTEAFF.

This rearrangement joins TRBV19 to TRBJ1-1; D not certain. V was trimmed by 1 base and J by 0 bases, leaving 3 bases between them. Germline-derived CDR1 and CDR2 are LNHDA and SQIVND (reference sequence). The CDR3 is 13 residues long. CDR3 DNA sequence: TGTGCCAGTAGTATAGGAGTGAACACTGAAGCTTTCTTT. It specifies CASSIGVNTEAFF.

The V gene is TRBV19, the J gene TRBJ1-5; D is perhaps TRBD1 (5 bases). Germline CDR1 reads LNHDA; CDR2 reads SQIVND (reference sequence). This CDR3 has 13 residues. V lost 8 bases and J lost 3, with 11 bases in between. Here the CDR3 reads CASWARDNQPQHF. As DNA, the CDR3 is TGTGCCAGTTGGGCCAGGGACAATCAGCCCCAGCATTTT.

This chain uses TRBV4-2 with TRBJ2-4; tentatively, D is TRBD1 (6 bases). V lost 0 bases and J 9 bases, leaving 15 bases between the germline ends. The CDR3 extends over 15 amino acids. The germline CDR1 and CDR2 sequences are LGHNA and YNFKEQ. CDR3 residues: CASSQEETGWGIQYF. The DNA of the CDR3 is TGTGCCAGCAGCCAAGAAGAAACAGGGTGGGGCATTCAGTACTTC.

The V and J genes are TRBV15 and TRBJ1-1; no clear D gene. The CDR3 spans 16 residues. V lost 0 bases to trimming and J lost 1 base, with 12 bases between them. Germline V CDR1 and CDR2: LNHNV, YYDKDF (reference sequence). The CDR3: CATSRDVKRSNTEAFF. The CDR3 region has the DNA TGTGCCACCAGCAGAGATGTCAAGCGCTCGAACACTGAAGCTTTCTTT.

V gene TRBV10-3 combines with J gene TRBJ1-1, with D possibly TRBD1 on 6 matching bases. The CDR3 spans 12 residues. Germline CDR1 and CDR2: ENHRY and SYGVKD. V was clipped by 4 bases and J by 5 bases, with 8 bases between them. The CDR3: CAISVGGTEAFF. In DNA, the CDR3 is TGTGCCATCAGTGTAGGGGGAACTGAAGCTTTCTTT.

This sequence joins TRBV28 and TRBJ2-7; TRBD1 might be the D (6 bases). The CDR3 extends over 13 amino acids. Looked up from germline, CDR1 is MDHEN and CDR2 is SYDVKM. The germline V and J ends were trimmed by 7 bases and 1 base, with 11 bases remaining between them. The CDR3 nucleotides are TGTGCCAGCACCCTGACAGGTTCCTACGAGCAGTACTTC. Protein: CASTLTGSYEQYF.

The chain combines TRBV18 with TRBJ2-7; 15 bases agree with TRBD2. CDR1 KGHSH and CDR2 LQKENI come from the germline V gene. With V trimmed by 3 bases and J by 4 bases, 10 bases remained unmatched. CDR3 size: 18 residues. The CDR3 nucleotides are TGTGCCAGCTCACCGAGTGGGACTAGCGGGAGGTTTACGTACGAGCAGTACTTC. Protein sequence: CASSPSGTSGRFTYEQYF.